One and the same sample provided the 25 T cell receptor beta chains below, sequenced in a study of radiation and T cells in renal cell carcinoma. TCRdb keeps only in-frame clones here, not all; method: immunoSEQ multiplex PCR. The sample records about 90,000 clones, 70% to 85% being singletons. Time point meaning: blood 4 weeks post-SBRT, at nephrectomy. Treatment of the sample: 15 Gy SBRT to primary tumor, nephrectomy 4 weeks later. This material consisted of blood, taken from a patient whose treatment included radiotherapy and nephrectomy. Receptor source: a man in his 60s with renal cell carcinoma.

Written as DNA, the CDR3 is TGCGCCAGCAGCCAAGGGAGGACAGGCGCGGGGTATGGCTACACCTTC. Protein product: CASSQGRTGAGYGYTF. V usage is TRBV4-3 and J usage is TRBJ1-2, with 7 positions matching TRBD1. The CDR3 runs 16 residues. Germline loops: CDR1 LGHNA, CDR2 YSLEER. After removal of 1 base from V and 5 bases from J, the junction contained 10 bases not matched to a gene.

The chain joins TRBV7-6 to TRBJ2-7; 10 positions match TRBD2. There are 18 residues in the CDR3. J was trimmed by 3 bases and V by 1 base; bases with no gene match: 12. Germline CDR1 SGHVS, CDR2 FNYEAQ. This CDR3 is CASSLDASGSTVIYEQYF. The CDR3 coding sequence is TGTGCCAGCAGCTTAGATGCTAGCGGGAGTACTGTCATCTACGAGCAGTACTTC.

Concerning this clone: The same CDR3 can be traced to other DNA sequences in this sample. The rearrangement uses TRBV29-1 and TRBJ2-5; D might be TRBD1 or TRBD2, each matching 5 bases. CDR3 length: 12 amino acids. Between the trimmed V and J ends, which lost 4 bases and 5 bases, there was a span of 11 bases. Germline CDR1 SQVTM, CDR2 ANQGSEA. The chain's CDR3 is CSVVRGVETQYF. The CDR3 DNA reads as TGCAGCGTTGTTCGAGGGGTGGAGACCCAGTACTTC.

This clone was seen a few times. V and J are TRBV29-1 and TRBJ1-4, with TRBD1 identical over 8 bases. There are 13 residues in the CDR3. Germline V gene data show CDR1 as SQVTM and CDR2 as ANQGSEA. V gave up 4 bases and J gave up 12 bases; unmatched junction bases: 10. The CDR3 region is CSVGRTGSSELFF. Here the CDR3 DNA reads TGCAGCGTTGGAAGGACAGGGAGCTCCGAACTGTTTTTT.

The chain carries TRBV19 and TRBJ1-1; unclear D gene. This CDR3 has 12 residues. Trimming stripped 3 bases from V and 6 bases from J, with 8 bases between. The germline V gene has CDR1 LNHDA and CDR2 SQIVND (reference sequence). CDR3 coding DNA: TGTGCCAGTAGTATCGGGCCAGCTGAAGCTTTCTTT. It encodes CASSIGPAEAFF.

The V gene is TRBV7-8, the J gene TRBJ2-1; D is perhaps TRBD2 (6 bases). Trimming shortened V by 4 bases and J by 10 bases, and 23 bases separated the two germline ends. Germline CDR1 and CDR2: SGHVS and FQNEAQ. This CDR3 has 16 residues. The CDR3 nucleotides read TGTGCCAGCAGCTCTCGACCCCGTCCGCGGGAAGACGAGCAGTTCTTC. Translated: CASSSRPRPREDEQFF.

The chain combines TRBV5-1 with TRBJ2-6; D may be TRBD2 (6 bases). The germline CDR1 and CDR2 sequences are SGHRS and YFSETQ. The CDR3 contains 16 residues. V was clipped by 5 bases and J by 0 bases, with 12 bases between them. CDR3 in DNA: TGCGCCAGCAGGCCGGGAGCCGCCTCTGGGGCCAACGTCCTGACTTTC. Translating gives CASRPGAASGANVLTF.

The V call is TRBV27, the J call TRBJ2-1; TRBD2 matches at 11 bases. Looked up from germline, CDR1 is MNHEY and CDR2 is SMNVEV (reference sequence). This CDR3 comprises 17 residues. With 6 bases clipped from V and 5 bases from J, the junction kept 12 bases outside the gene matches. The CDR3 nucleotides read TGTGCCAGCAGCCCTAGGCTAGCGGGAGGACTCAACAATGAGCAGTTCTTC. Its translation: CASSPRLAGGLNNEQFF.

The V gene is TRBV29-1, the J gene TRBJ2-3, with TRBD1 as a possible D gene (5 bases). Germline CDR1 is SQVTM and CDR2 is ANQGSEA. The V and J ends lost 3 bases and 3 bases respectively, with 10 bases between them. The CDR3 is made up of 13 amino acids. In DNA form, the CDR3 reads TGCAGCGTTGATGGGCAGGGAACAGATACGCAGTATTTT. It yields the protein CSVDGQGTDTQYF.

The chain is built from TRBV7-2 and TRBJ2-5, with unresolved D. CDR3 size: 15 residues. Germline lookup yields CDR1 SGHTA and CDR2 FQGNSA. V gave up 3 bases and J gave up 1 base, with 12 bases separating them. CDR3 bases: TGTGCCAGCAGCTTCTTCCCCCAGCCCCAAGAGACCCAGTACTTC. Amino acid sequence: CASSFFPQPQETQYF. The full variable domain, with the rest looked up from reference TRBV7-2 and TRBJ2-5, is GAGVSQSPSNKVTEKGKDVELRCDPISGHTALYWYRQSLGQGLEFLIYFQGNSAPDKSGLPSDRFSAERTGGSVSTLTIQRTQQEDSAVYLCASSFFPQPQETQYFGPGTRLLVL.

The chain combines TRBV19 with TRBJ2-4, with a possible D match to TRBD2 (5 bases). Per germline, CDR1 LNHDA and CDR2 SQIVND (reference sequence). Trimming cost V 6 bases and J 7 bases, with 13 bases left between them. This CDR3 comprises 13 residues. CDR3 protein: CASSTIEGNIQYF. The CDR3 DNA sequence: TGTGCCAGTAGCACCATCGAGGGTAACATTCAGTACTTC.

This clone was recorded only once. The genes are TRBV14 and TRBJ2-3; 7 bases align to TRBD2. The V gene end was trimmed by 4 bases and the J gene end by 3 bases; junction bases not matched to a gene: 7. CDR3 length: 15 amino acids. The germline CDR1 and CDR2 sequences are SGHDN and FVKESK. This CDR3 reads CASSPTSAATDTQYF. The DNA for the CDR3 is TGTGCCAGCAGCCCAACTAGCGCTGCGACAGATACGCAGTATTTT.

The V call is TRBV6-5, the J call TRBJ2-5; weak D call: TRBD2 (6 bases). The CDR3 has 15 amino acids. Germline V gives CDR1 MNHEY, CDR2 SVGAGI. Trimming took off 2 bases at V and 5 bases at J, with 15 bases between the two ends. CDR3 in amino acids: CASSYGGRKGETQYF. The DNA for the CDR3 is TGTGCCAGCAGTTACGGGGGGAGGAAGGGGGAGACCCAGTACTTC.

This chain uses TRBV29-1 with TRBJ2-2, with 11 bases aligning to TRBD1. The CDR3 spans 15 residues. The germline V gene has CDR1 SQVTM and CDR2 ANQGSEA. J lost 1 base, V lost 4 bases, and 2 bases had no gene match. The CDR3, as DNA: TGCAGCGTTGGGACAGGGGGCATGAACACCGGGGAGCTGTTTTTT. This gives the protein CSVGTGGMNTGELFF.

The rearrangement links TRBV9 to TRBJ2-1; no reliable D call. The germline gives CDR1 SGDLS, CDR2 YYNGEE. Deletions cut 0 bases from V and 1 base from J, with 8 bases between. The CDR3 covers 15 residues. The CDR3 here is CASSVAQLSYNEQFF. The CDR3 bases are TGTGCCAGCAGCGTAGCTCAGTTGTCCTACAATGAGCAGTTCTTC.

The genes are TRBV6-5 and TRBJ2-2; D remains unclear. V was trimmed by 2 bases and J by 2 bases, leaving 9 bases between them. CDR3 size: 15 residues. Looked up from germline, CDR1 is MNHEY and CDR2 is SVGAGI. For the CDR3, the DNA is TGTGCCAGCAGTTACGCGGATCCTAACACCGGGGAGCTGTTTTTT. Encoded protein: CASSYADPNTGELFF.

J is TRBJ2-7 and V is TRBV5-1; 9 bases fit TRBD1. CDR3 length equals 14 residues. J gave up 5 bases and V 4 bases, and 7 bases lay outside the gene matches. In germline, CDR1 is SGHRS, CDR2 YFSETQ. Written as DNA, the CDR3 is TGCGCCAGCAGCATCCGGGACAGGGCCCACGAGCAGTACTTC. The encoded protein is CASSIRDRAHEQYF.

The chain is built from TRBV5-1 and TRBJ2-1, with D unclear. V lost 5 bases, J lost 0 bases, and 6 bases lay in between. Germline V CDR1 and CDR2: SGHRS, YFSETQ. The CDR3 has 13 residues. The chain's CDR3 is CASRVDSYNEQFF. The CDR3 coding sequence is TGCGCCAGCAGGGTAGACTCCTACAATGAGCAGTTCTTC.

The chain recombines TRBV9 with TRBJ1-3, with D possibly matching TRBD1 (5 bases). V lost 3 bases and J 8 bases, leaving 18 bases between the germline ends. The CDR3 contains 15 residues. Germline V gene data show CDR1 as SGDLS and CDR2 as YYNGEE. The DNA of the CDR3 is TGTGCCAGCAGCGAGTGGGGACCCCCCCGGGACACCATATATTTT. Residues: CASSEWGPPRDTIYF.

V is TRBV7-7 and J is TRBJ1-4, with D unresolved. Trimming pared 0 bases from V and 6 bases from J, leaving 20 bases between. Germline CDR1 and CDR2: SSHAT and FNYEAQ (reference sequence). CDR3 length: 18 residues. The CDR3: CASSLAPPGVGMDEKLFF. The CDR3 DNA is TGTGCCAGCAGCTTAGCGCCGCCTGGGGTGGGAATGGATGAAAAACTGTTTTTT.

The V and J genes are TRBV6-1 and TRBJ2-1; D is possibly TRBD2 (5 bases). CDR1 MNHNS and CDR2 SASEGT come from the germline V gene. This CDR3 has 15 residues. V shed 2 bases and J shed 10 bases, with 18 bases lying between them. In DNA, the CDR3 is TGTGCCAGCAGTGAAATGGTTGTGGGAGTGGTAGAGCAGTTCTTC. Translating gives CASSEMVVGVVEQFF.

The genes are TRBV27 and TRBJ2-7; 10 bases match TRBD2. This CDR3 region has 20 residues. CDR1 and CDR2 (germline): MNHEY, SMNVEV (reference sequence). Losses at the gene ends were 5 bases for V and 1 base for J; bases not matched to a gene: 20. The CDR3, as DNA: TGTGCCAGCAGTCCACCCCCGGCTAGCGGGAGCGAACACTTTTCCTACGAGCAGTACTTC. The encoded protein is CASSPPPASGSEHFSYEQYF.

The rearrangement links TRBV2 to TRBJ1-5; 8 bases align to TRBD1. CDR3 length: 13 amino acids. CDR1 and CDR2 (germline): SNHLY, FYNNEI. V was pared by 7 bases and J by 7 bases, with 6 bases of the junction left unmatched. CDR3: CASTGQGNQPQHF. The CDR3 nucleotides are TGTGCCAGCACCGGACAGGGTAACCAGCCCCAGCATTTT.

V usage is TRBV6-1 and J usage is TRBJ2-1; D remains ambiguous. V lost 0 bases and J lost 12, with 15 bases in between. CDR3 length: 14 amino acids. Germline V gene sequence: CDR1 MNHNS, CDR2 SASEGT. The CDR3 is CASSEAEVSVRQFF. For the CDR3, the DNA is TGTGCCAGCAGTGAAGCGGAAGTGTCGGTCAGGCAGTTCTTC.

The V gene is TRBV10-1, the J gene TRBJ1-3; D call uncertain. Germline V gene sequence: CDR1 WNHNN, CDR2 SYGVQD (reference sequence). Between the trimmed V and J ends, which lost 6 bases and 0 bases, there was a span of 9 bases. CDR3 length: 14 residues. Written as DNA, the CDR3 is TGCGCCAGCAGCCAAGGATTCTCTGGAAACACCATATATTTT. It codes for CASSQGFSGNTIYF.